The 10 T cell receptor beta chains reported below all come from one sample, sequenced in a study of naive and memory T cell subsets. Both TRBC1 and TRBC2 were covered by a beta constant-region primer of two equimolar oligonucleotides. Each CDR3 protein gets one entry after TCRdb re-called the UMI-ligation and nested PCR reads with MiXCR. The data hold roughly 91,000 distinct CDR3 sequences, with over 10% observed a single time. The specimen was central memory CD4+ T cells from blood. The receptors shown here come from a human donor in good health.

By sample fraction, this clonotype is medium-sized. This chain joins TRBV7-9 and TRBJ1-1; D gene uncertain. V lost 5 bases and J 0 bases, leaving 7 bases between the germline ends. Germline-derived CDR1 and CDR2 are SEHNR and FQNEAQ (reference sequence). The CDR3 length is 13 residues. The CDR3 loop reads CASSITVNTEAFF. CDR3 coding DNA: TGTGCCAGCAGCATAACAGTGAACACTGAAGCTTTCTTT.

This clonotype came up a few times. The rearrangement uses TRBV7-2 and TRBJ2-5; the D is unclear. V lost 1 base to trimming and J lost 4 bases, with 10 bases between them. The CDR3 sequence is 14 residues long. The V gene's germline CDR1 is SGHTA and CDR2 FQGNSA. The CDR3 nucleotides are TGTGCCAGCAGCTTAGGTGGGTTCGGAGAGACCCAGTACTTC. Its protein is CASSLGGFGETQYF.

This rearrangement joins TRBV7-9 to TRBJ1-1; the match to TRBD1 covers 7 bases. The trim removed 6 bases at V and 4 bases at J, leaving 14 bases unmatched. The length of the CDR3 is 16 residues. Germline values: CDR1 SEHNR, CDR2 FQNEAQ (reference sequence). The CDR3 loop is CASRQGTGAGGTEAFF. The CDR3 DNA is TGTGCCAGCAGACAGGGTACAGGGGCGGGGGGCACTGAAGCTTTCTTT.

This chain connects TRBV10-3 to TRBJ1-4, with D possibly being TRBD1 (5 bases). The CDR3 contains 14 residues. Trimming left V 4 bases short and J 7 bases short, with 13 bases between. Germline loops: CDR1 ENHRY, CDR2 SYGVKD. The CDR3 reads CAISARGFGEKLFF. The DNA of the CDR3 is TGTGCCATCAGTGCTCGGGGGTTTGGTGAAAAACTGTTTTTT.

This clonotype was found many times. The chain combines TRBV18 with TRBJ1-1; D is undetermined. Trimming took 3 bases from V and 5 from J, leaving 10 bases between them. This CDR3 region has 13 residues. Germline V gene lookup returns CDR1 KGHSH and CDR2 LQKENI. CDR3 loop: CASSPSVETEAFF. CDR3 nucleotide sequence: TGTGCCAGCTCACCCAGTGTGGAAACTGAAGCTTTCTTT. The complete variable domain, with remaining parts taken from reference TRBV18 and TRBJ1-1, reads NAGVMQNPRHLVRRRGQEARLRCSPMKGHSHVYWYRQLPEEGLKFMVYLQKENIIDESGMPKERFSAEFPKEGPSILRIQQVVRGDSAAYFCASSPSVETEAFFGQGTRLTVV.

The chain carries TRBV20-1 and TRBJ1-5, with TRBD1 matching 7 bases. Germline loops: CDR1 DFQATT, CDR2 SNEGSKA (reference sequence). V shed 3 bases and J 0 bases; nucleotides not matched to a gene: 5. This CDR3 has 15 residues. CDR3 protein: CSAREGQHSNQPQHF. The DNA for the CDR3 is TGCAGTGCTAGGGAGGGACAGCATAGCAATCAGCCCCAGCATTTT.

About this clonotype itself: Compared with germline, one end of the junction differs, possibly owing to a read error. The chain joins TRBV29-1 to TRBJ2-2; 8 bases match TRBD1. The V gene's germline CDR1 is SQVTM and CDR2 ANQGSEA. The CDR3 has 13 residues. CDR3 nucleotides: TGCAGCGCCACGAGGGACAGGACCGGGGATCTGTTTTTT. Translating gives CSATRDRTGDLFF.

V is TRBV7-3 and J is TRBJ2-3; 10 bases align to TRBD2. V shed 1 base and J 4 bases; nucleotides not matched to a gene: 11. CDR1 is SGHTA and CDR2 is FQGTGA in the germline V gene. The CDR3 consists of 18 residues. CDR3 sequence (DNA): TGTGCCAGCAGCTTAAACGGGCCTAGCGGGAGTGTAGCAGATACGCAGTATTTT. It translates to CASSLNGPSGSVADTQYF.

This clonotype showed up just a few times. The chain uses TRBV5-1 and TRBJ2-7; D may be TRBD1 or TRBD2 (5 bases each). CDR1 and CDR2 (germline): SGHRS, YFSETQ. V was cut by 3 bases and J by 2 bases, with 9 bases left in between. The CDR3 extends over 13 amino acids. The CDR3 DNA reads TGCGCCAGCAGCTGGGACGGAACCTACGAGCAGTACTTC. Residues: CASSWDGTYEQYF.

The V and J genes are TRBV7-2 and TRBJ2-3, with D perhaps matching TRBD1 (6 bases). Trimming removed 4 bases from V and 9 bases from J, with 20 bases in between. The germline V gene encodes CDR1 SGHTA and CDR2 FQGNSA. The CDR3 loop spans 15 amino acids. DNA of the CDR3: TGTGCCAGCAGCTCTAGCTTGATGGACAGAGGGACGCAGTATTTT. Its translation: CASSSSLMDRGTQYF.